The text below deals with one TCR beta chain. Its antigen is unidentified. Data came from immunoSEQ multiplex PCR; TCRdb stores just in-frame clones and leaves some out. The sample contains some 170,000 clones, just under 90% of which appear only once. The sample comes from a study of cytomegalovirus exposure and HLA in healthy donors. Turning to the study itself: In a later analysis, it was reported that the 120 or so validation repertoires had been produced on the same platform as the 550 to 850 repertoires belonging to the first cohort. Study-wide results and caveats: A subsequent analysis found that TCR clusters from the first cohort also tended to co-occur in the approximately 130 validation repertoires, with about 94% of cluster scores above 0. The authors enumerated some 170 TCR beta chains as linked to cytomegalovirus.

The donors were part of the validation cohort of around 110 subjects. That cohort was separate from the first cohort, which comprised some 670 subjects. The germline CDR1 and CDR2 sequences are SEHNR and FQNEAQ (reference sequence). This CDR3 is 15 amino acids long. Trimming at V came to 1 base and at J to 5 bases, leaving 7 bases not matched to a gene. This receptor was identified in a woman between 18 and 30 years old in good health and CMV-seropositive. The sample comprised PBMCs. This chain connects TRBV7-9 to TRBJ2-5, with 7 positions matching TRBD1. The DNA of the CDR3 is TGTGCCAGCAGCTTAGTTACAGGGGATGGGGAGACCCAGTACTTC. Residues: CASSLVTGDGETQYF.